This T cell receptor beta chain was documented in a study of Graves' ophthalmopathy and Graves' hyperthyroidism. Findings of the study overall: At less than 71% sensitivity and approximately 78% specificity, the model predicted progression of the ophthalmopathy.

A remark on this clonotype: The target antigen is unknown.

The study recruited hyperthyroidism patients aged 18 to 65 who were newly diagnosed, under 2 months' duration. Clinicians diagnosed using symptoms, serum thyroxine, TRAb, thyroid ultrasound and orbital computed tomography. Germline V gene lookup returns CDR1 SGHAT and CDR2 FQDESV (reference sequence). The CDR3 covers 12 residues. V trimming: 5 bases; J trimming: 10 bases; junction bases outside the gene matches: 3. For repertoire sequencing, the TCR beta CDR3 regions were amplified from RNA transcripts. Second-round multiplex PCR came after first-round RT-PCR with HTBI primers. TCRdb re-called the multiplex PCR reads with MiXCR, one entry per CDR3 protein. In the table there are around 1.1 million distinct CDR3 sequences, 35% to 45% of which are singletons.

The source material was peripheral blood or thyroid tissue (not recorded which). This chain links TRBV11-1 with TRBJ2-1; 9 bases match TRBD2. The receptor was derived from an adult man with Graves' hyperthyroidism. CDR3: CASSPSGGEQFF. In DNA, the CDR3 is TGTGCCAGCAGCCCAAGCGGGGGGGAGCAGTTCTTC.